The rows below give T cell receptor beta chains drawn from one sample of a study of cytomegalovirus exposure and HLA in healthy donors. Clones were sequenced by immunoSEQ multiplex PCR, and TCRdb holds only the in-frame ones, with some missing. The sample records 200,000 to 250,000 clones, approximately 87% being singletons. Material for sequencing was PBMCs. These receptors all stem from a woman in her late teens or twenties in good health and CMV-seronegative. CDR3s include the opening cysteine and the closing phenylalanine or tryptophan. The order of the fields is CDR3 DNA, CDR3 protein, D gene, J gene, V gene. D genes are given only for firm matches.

CDR3nt: TGCGCCAGCAGCTTTAGGTGGGACACCGGGGAGCTGTTTTTT
CDR3aa: CASSFRWDTGELFF
d_gene: NA
j_gene: TRBJ2-2
v_gene: TRBV5-1

CDR3nt: TGTGCCAGCAGTCTACGGGGTAATTTCTACAATGAGCAGTTCTTC
CDR3aa: CASSLRGNFYNEQFF
d_gene: NA
j_gene: TRBJ2-1
v_gene: TRBV2

CDR3nt: TGTGCCAGCACTATCGGGGTTCCGGGACAGACTCATTCGACCTTC
CDR3aa: CASTIGVPGQTHSTF
d_gene: TRBD1
j_gene: TRBJ1-2
v_gene: TRBV2

CDR3nt: TGTGCCAGTAGTACTAGGACAGAACAGCCCCAGCATTTT
CDR3aa: CASSTRTEQPQHF
d_gene: NA
j_gene: TRBJ1-5
v_gene: TRBV19

CDR3nt: TGTGCCAGCAGTGACAACGACAGGGGAAAGACCCAGTACTTC
CDR3aa: CASSDNDRGKTQYF
d_gene: TRBD1
j_gene: TRBJ2-5
v_gene: TRBV6-1

CDR3nt: TGTGCCAGTAGTATAGAGGGTTTAGCGGGAGGGCCCTACGAGCAGTACTTC
CDR3aa: CASSIEGLAGGPYEQYF
d_gene: TRBD2
j_gene: TRBJ2-7
v_gene: TRBV19

CDR3nt: TGTGCCAGCAGTCGTTTTCGCGCAGATACGCAGTATTTT
CDR3aa: CASSRFRADTQYF
d_gene: NA
j_gene: TRBJ2-3
v_gene: TRBV27

CDR3nt: TGTGCCAGCAGTACCTTAGCGGGAGGGGGGGCAGATACGCAGTATTTT
CDR3aa: CASSTLAGGGADTQYF
d_gene: TRBD2
j_gene: TRBJ2-3
v_gene: TRBV27

CDR3nt: TGCGCCAGCAGCTTGTCTGGGTTGGACACCGGGGAGCTGTTTTTT
CDR3aa: CASSLSGLDTGELFF
d_gene: NA
j_gene: TRBJ2-2
v_gene: TRBV5-1

CDR3nt: TGTGCCAGTAGTATGACTAGCGGGGGGAAATCCTACAATGAGCAGTTCTTC
CDR3aa: CASSMTSGGKSYNEQFF
d_gene: TRBD2
j_gene: TRBJ2-1
v_gene: TRBV19